The sequence of this T cell receptor (beta chain) was determined in a study of early T cells in non-severe SARS-CoV-2 infection. In the study overall: The sequenced material was bulk RNA from unsorted whole blood, and its chains were unpaired.

A note on this clonotype: Its specificity is unknown.

The CDR3 is 15 amino acids. Germline CDR1 SGHNT, CDR2 YYREEE (reference sequence). Trimming shortened V by 4 bases and J by 0 bases, and 10 bases separated the two germline ends. Regarding the study as a whole: A preference for anti-spike CD8 responses marked VDJdb matching, which missed private and CD4 specificities.

Separate cDNA molecules each had unique molecular identifiers attached to them. TCRdb independently ran MiXCR on the 5' RACE reads; one entry per CDR3 protein. The table includes 60,000 or so distinct CDR3 sequences, roughly 13% detected once. Sequencing used whole blood, obtained at baseline. The chain is built from TRBV5-4 and TRBJ1-4; a weak D match, TRBD1 (5 bases). This TCR was recovered from an adult who was a healthcare worker with PCR-confirmed SARS-CoV-2 infection or an uninfected control (not recorded which). The CDR3: CASSPQGATNEKLFF. The CDR3 DNA reads as TGTGCCAGCAGCCCTCAGGGTGCAACTAATGAAAAACTGTTTTTT.